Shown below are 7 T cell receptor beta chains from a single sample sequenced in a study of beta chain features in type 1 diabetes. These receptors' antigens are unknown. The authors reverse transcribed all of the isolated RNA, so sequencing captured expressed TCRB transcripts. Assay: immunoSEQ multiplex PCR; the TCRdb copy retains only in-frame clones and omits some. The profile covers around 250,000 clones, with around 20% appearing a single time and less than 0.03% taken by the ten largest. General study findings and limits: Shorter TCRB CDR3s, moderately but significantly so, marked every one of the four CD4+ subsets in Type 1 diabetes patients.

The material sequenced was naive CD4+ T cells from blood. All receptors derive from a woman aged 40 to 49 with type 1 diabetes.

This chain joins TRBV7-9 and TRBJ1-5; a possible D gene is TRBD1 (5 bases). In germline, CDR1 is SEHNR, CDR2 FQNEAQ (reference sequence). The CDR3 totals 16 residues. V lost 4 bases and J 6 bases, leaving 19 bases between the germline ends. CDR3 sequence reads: CASSSSSGGGTQPQHF. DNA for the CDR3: TGTGCCAGCAGCTCAAGCAGTGGGGGGGGAACTCAGCCCCAGCATTTT.

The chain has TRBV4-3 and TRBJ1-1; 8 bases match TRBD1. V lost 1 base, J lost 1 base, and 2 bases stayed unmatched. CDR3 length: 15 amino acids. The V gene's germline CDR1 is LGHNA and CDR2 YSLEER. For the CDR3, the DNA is TGCGCCAGCAGCCAAGCGGGACAGGAGAACACTGAAGCTTTCTTT. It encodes CASSQAGQENTEAFF.

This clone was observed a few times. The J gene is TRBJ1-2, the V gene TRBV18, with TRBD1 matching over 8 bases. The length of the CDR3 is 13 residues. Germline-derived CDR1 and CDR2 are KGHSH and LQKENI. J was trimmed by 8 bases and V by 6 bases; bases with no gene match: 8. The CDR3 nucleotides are TGTGCCAGCTCTCGCCAGGGGGCGCAGGGCTACACCTTC. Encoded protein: CASSRQGAQGYTF.

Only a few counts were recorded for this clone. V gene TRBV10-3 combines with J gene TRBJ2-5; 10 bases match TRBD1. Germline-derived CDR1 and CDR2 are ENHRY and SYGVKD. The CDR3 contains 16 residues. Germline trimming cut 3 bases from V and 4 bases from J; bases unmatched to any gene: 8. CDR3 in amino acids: CAISDNDRGLGETQYF. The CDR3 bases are TGTGCCATCAGTGATAATGACAGGGGGCTAGGAGAGACCCAGTACTTC.

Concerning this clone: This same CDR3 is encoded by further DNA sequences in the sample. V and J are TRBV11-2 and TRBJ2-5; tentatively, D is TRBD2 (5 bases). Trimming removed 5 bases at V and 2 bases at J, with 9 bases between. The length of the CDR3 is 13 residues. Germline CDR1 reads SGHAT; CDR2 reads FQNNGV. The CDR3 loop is CASSRTGQETQYF. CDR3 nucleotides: TGTGCCAGCAGCCGGACGGGACAAGAGACCCAGTACTTC.

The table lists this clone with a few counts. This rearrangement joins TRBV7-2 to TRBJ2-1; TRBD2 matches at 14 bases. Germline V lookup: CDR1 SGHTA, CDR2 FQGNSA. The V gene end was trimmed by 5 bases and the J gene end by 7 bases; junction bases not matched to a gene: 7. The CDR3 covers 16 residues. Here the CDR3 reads CASSRPGLAGGNEQFF. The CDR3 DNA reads TGTGCCAGCAGCCGACCTGGACTAGCGGGGGGTAATGAGCAGTTCTTC.

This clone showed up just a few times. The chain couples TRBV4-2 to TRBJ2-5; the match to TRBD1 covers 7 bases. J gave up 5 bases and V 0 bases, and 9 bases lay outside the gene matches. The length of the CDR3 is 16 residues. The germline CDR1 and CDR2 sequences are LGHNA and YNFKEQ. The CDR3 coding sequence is TGTGCCAGCAGCCAAGATGTACAGGGGTTCAGGGAGACCCAGTACTTC. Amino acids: CASSQDVQGFRETQYF.